This T cell receptor beta chain was sequenced for a study of shared clonotypes between healthy human individuals. This was a deep-level run. Genomic DNA belonging to each subset was distributed in equal measure over several immunoSEQ plates. Using 200 ng DNA, 25,000 to 35,000 T cell genomes, the sorted-subset replicate PCRs were run. Sequenced by immunoSEQ multiplex PCR; TCRdb stores in-frame clones only, minus some. The data contain over a million clones, about 80% of them singletons. Subsets obtained from CD4+ cells comprised CD45RA+ naive and CD45RA-negative memory cells. This CDR3 has 14 amino acids. Germline V lookup: CDR1 SQVTM, CDR2 ANQGSEA. The ends were cut back, 1 base at V and 9 bases at J, with 19 bases in the middle.

The receptor's source is a man between 18 and 35 years old in good health. Some clones in this sample may be carry-over from other donors' samples. Sequenced: memory CD4+ T cells from PBMCs. The sample's subset: CD45RA-negative fraction. The chain couples TRBV29-1 to TRBJ2-7; D unresolved. CDR3 loop: CSVEAGPFVVRQYF. Here the CDR3 DNA reads TGCAGCGTTGAAGCTGGGCCGTTTGTGGTTCGGCAGTACTTC.